This T cell receptor (beta chain) stems from a study of T cell responses to AZD1222 COVID-19 vaccine. Points from the study as a whole: Elevations in Spike-specific TCR breadth and depth followed administration of two AZD1222 doses. Researchers report vaccine-associated CD4 TCRs spanning spike, with dominance at 160-218 and 743-854.

Repertoires were generated with immunoSEQ multiplex PCR, while TCRdb's copy carries only in-frame clones and drops some. The profile shows some 90,000 clones, around nine tenths of them singletons. This clone occurred once. Its specificity is unknown. The germline V gene has CDR1 LGHDT and CDR2 YNNKEL (reference sequence). Trimming removed 1 base from V and 10 bases from J, with 14 bases in between. The CDR3 has 14 amino acids. Sequencing was performed on peripheral blood, taken on day 0 of AZD1222 vaccination. The chain carries TRBV3-1 (or the pseudogene TRBV3-2) and TRBJ2-4, with a tentative D call TRBD1 (6 bases). The clonotype comes from an adult in good health. This CDR3 is CASSQGWGPGIQYF. The CDR3 nucleotides read TGTGCCAGCAGCCAAGGATGGGGGCCGGGAATTCAGTACTTC.